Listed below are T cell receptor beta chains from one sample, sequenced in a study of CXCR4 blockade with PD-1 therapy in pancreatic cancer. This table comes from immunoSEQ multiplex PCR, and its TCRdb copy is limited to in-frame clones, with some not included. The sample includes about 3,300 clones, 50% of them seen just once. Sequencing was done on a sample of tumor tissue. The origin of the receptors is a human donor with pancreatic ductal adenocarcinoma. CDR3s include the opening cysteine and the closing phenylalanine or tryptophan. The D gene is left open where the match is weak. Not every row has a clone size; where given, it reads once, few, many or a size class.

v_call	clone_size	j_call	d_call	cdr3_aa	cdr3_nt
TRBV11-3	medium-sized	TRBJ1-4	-	CASSLRWRNPYSNEKLFF	TGTGCCAGCAGCTTAAGATGGAGGAATCCGTATAGTAATGAAAAACTGTTTTTT
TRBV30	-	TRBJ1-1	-	CAWSHPNLNTEAFF	TGTGCCTGGAGTCATCCAAACCTGAACACTGAAGCTTTCTTT
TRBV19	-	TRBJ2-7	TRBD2	CASSVFGGGAYEQYF	TGTGCCAGTAGTGTCTTCGGGGGGGGCGCCTACGAGCAGTACTTC
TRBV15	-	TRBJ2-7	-	CATSRGLGDGRSGIYEQYF	TGTGCCACCAGCAGAGGACTGGGAGACGGGAGAAGCGGAATATACGAGCAGTACTTC
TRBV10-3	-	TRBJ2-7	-	CAISESGTIAYEQYF	TGTGCCATCAGTGAGTCCGGGACCATCGCCTACGAGCAGTACTTC
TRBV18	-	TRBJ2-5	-	CASSPQAEKEETQYF	TGTGCCAGCTCACCACAAGCGGAGAAGGAAGAGACCCAGTACTTC
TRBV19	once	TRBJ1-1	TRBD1	CASRDREKAFF	TGTGCCAGTAGGGACAGGGAGAAAGCTTTCTTT
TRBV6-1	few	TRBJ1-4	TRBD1	CASSEADRASTTNEKLFF	TGTGCCAGCAGTGAAGCCGACAGGGCCTCAACAACTAATGAAAAACTGTTTTTT
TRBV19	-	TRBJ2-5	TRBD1	CASSPRDRGYQETQYF	TGTGCCAGTAGCCCGAGGGACAGGGGCTACCAAGAGACCCAGTACTTC
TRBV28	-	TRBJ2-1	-	CASSPQVGRGNEQFF	TGTGCCAGCAGTCCCCAGGTGGGCCGCGGGAATGAGCAGTTCTTC
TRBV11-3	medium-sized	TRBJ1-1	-	CASSLYGSQGSLGTEAFF	TGTGCCAGCAGCTTATACGGGTCTCAGGGTAGTTTGGGGACTGAAGCTTTCTTT
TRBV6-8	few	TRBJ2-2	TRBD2	CASSRVGGSNTGELFF	TGTGCCAGCAGCCGGGTGGGAGGGTCGAACACCGGGGAGCTGTTTTTT
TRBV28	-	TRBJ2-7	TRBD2	CASRPTSERPYEQYF	TGTGCCAGCAGGCCCACTAGCGAGAGACCTTACGAGCAGTACTTC
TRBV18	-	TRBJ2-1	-	CASSPPDSVIGGYNEQFF	TGTGCCAGCTCACCACCGGACAGTGTAATTGGGGGCTACAATGAGCAGTTCTTC
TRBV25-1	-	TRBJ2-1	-	CASSTYPPSAKRSEQFF	TGTGCCAGCAGCACGTATCCCCCTAGCGCCAAGCGGAGTGAGCAGTTCTTC
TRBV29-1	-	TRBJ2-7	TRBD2	CSVEDRVAGGSYEQYF	TGCAGCGTTGAAGATAGAGTAGCGGGAGGGTCCTACGAGCAGTACTTC
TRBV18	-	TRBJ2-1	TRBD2	CASSPGTRGNEQFF	TGTGCCAGCTCACCCGGGACTAGGGGAAATGAGCAGTTCTTC
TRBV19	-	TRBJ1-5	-	CASSRRRALVNSNQPQHF	TGTGCCAGTAGTAGGCGCCGGGCATTGGTCAATAGCAATCAGCCCCAGCATTTT
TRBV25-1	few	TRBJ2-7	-	CASRAGSSYEQYF	TGTGCCAGCCGTGCGGGGAGCTCCTACGAGCAGTACTTC
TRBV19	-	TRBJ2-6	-	CASSIGPGANVLTF	TGTGCCAGTAGTATAGGGCCCGGGGCCAACGTCCTGACTTTC
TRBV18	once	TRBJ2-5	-	CASSPGGRSSQETQYF	TGTGCCAGCTCACCGGGCGGTCGGTCCTCCCAAGAGACCCAGTACTTC
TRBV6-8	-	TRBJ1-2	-	CASSKLDRPNYGYTF	TGTGCCAGCAGCAAACTGGACAGACCAAACTATGGCTACACCTTC
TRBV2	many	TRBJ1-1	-	CASSGRGANTEAFF	TGTGCCAGCAGTGGGCGGGGGGCCAACACTGAAGCTTTCTTT
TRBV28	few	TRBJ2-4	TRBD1	CAVRTGVGYIQYF	TGTGCCGTACGGACAGGGGTTGGGTACATTCAGTACTTC